Each of the 19 T cell receptor beta chains below was sequenced from the same sample in a study of blood T cell repertoires in COVID-19. Sequencing used immunoSEQ multiplex PCR; TCRdb keeps in-frame clones, though not all of them. The table lists about 160,000 clones, roughly 90% of them singletons. The sequenced sample was peripheral blood. These receptors were taken from a man in his sixties with acute or convalescent COVID-19.

The chain couples TRBV5-8 to TRBJ1-6; 9 bases are a match to TRBD1. V trimming: 6 bases; J trimming: 10 bases; junction bases outside the gene matches: 11. The CDR3 extends over 15 amino acids. Germline V lookup: CDR1 SGHTS, CDR2 YDEGEE. This CDR3 reads CASNPQGAAGSPLHF. In DNA, the CDR3 is TGTGCCAGCAACCCACAGGGGGCAGCGGGCTCACCCCTCCACTTT. The full variable domain, rest sourced from reference TRBV5-8 and TRBJ1-6, is EAGVTQSPTHLIKTRGQQATLRCSPISGHTSVYWYQQALGLGLQFLLWYDEGEERNRGNFPPRFSGRQFPNYSSELNVNALELEDSALYLCASNPQGAAGSPLHFGNGTRLTVT.

This chain links TRBV5-6 with TRBJ1-4, with D tentatively TRBD1 (5 bases). Looked up from germline, CDR1 is SGHDT and CDR2 is YYEEEE. The germline V and J ends were trimmed by 4 bases and 4 bases, with 17 bases remaining between them. The CDR3 extends over 16 amino acids. The CDR3 region is CASSAAGSVGNEKLFF. CDR3 coding DNA: TGTGCCAGCAGCGCGGCAGGGTCGGTTGGTAATGAAAAACTGTTTTTT. Together with reference TRBV5-6 and TRBJ1-4, the CDR3 gives the full variable domain: DAGVTQSPTHLIKTRGQQVTLRCSPKSGHDTVSWYQQALGQGPQFIFQYYEEEERQRGNFPDRFSGHQFPNYSSELNVNALLLGDSALYLCASSAAGSVGNEKLFFGSGTQLSVL.

The chain employs TRBV6-6 and TRBJ1-5, with 7 bases aligning to TRBD1. CDR3 length equals 14 residues. V dropped 2 bases and J dropped 4; count of bases not matched to a gene: 2. Germline CDR1 is MNHNY and CDR2 is SVGAGI (reference sequence). CDR3 amino acids: CASSYRQGNQPQHF. The CDR3 DNA reads TGTGCCAGCAGTTACCGACAGGGTAATCAGCCCCAGCATTTT.

This clone has more than one count but fewer than ten. V is TRBV9 and J is TRBJ1-3, with 12 bases aligning to TRBD1. The CDR3 has 17 amino acids. J lost 3 bases, V lost 4 bases, and 8 bases had no gene match. Germline V gene sequence: CDR1 SGDLS, CDR2 YYNGEE. The CDR3 loop is CASSPRRDRGLGNTIYF. The CDR3 DNA reads as TGTGCCAGCAGCCCGCGAAGGGACAGGGGGCTTGGAAACACCATATATTTT.

The gene calls are TRBV9 and TRBJ1-1, with TRBD1 identical over 8 bases. Trimming cost V 1 base and J 0 bases; bases outside gene matches: 17. Germline values: CDR1 SGDLS, CDR2 YYNGEE. The CDR3 runs 20 residues. CDR3 nucleotide sequence: TGTGCCAGCAGCGTACTTAGGCGGGACAGGAGGGGAGGGGTGAACACTGAAGCTTTCTTT. This translates into CASSVLRRDRRGGVNTEAFF.

In this sample, this clone turned up a few times. This chain uses TRBV5-4 with TRBJ2-2; D might be TRBD1 (5 bases). The CDR3 runs to 14 residues. Germline V lookup: CDR1 SGHNT, CDR2 YYREEE (reference sequence). The V gene lost 1 base and the J gene lost 7 bases, with 11 bases spanning the gap. CDR3 protein: CASSLIGEVGELFF. The CDR3 region has the DNA TGTGCCAGCAGCTTGATAGGGGAAGTCGGGGAGCTGTTTTTT.

This clone came up once. One end of the junction does not line up with germline, which may come from a read error. The chain couples TRBV7-7 to TRBJ2-1; a possible D gene is TRBD1 (6 bases). Germline values: CDR1 SSHAT, CDR2 FNYEAQ (reference sequence). The CDR3 spans 16 residues. CDR3 residues: CASSFRSGVPYNEQFF. As DNA, the CDR3 is TGTGCTAGCAGCTTTAGGTCAGGGGTCCCCTACAATGAGCAGTTCTTC.

DNA for the CDR3: TGTGCCAGTAGTAACCCGGGACAGGGTGCGCAGCCCCAGCATTTT. Its protein product is CASSNPGQGAQPQHF. V and J are TRBV19 and TRBJ1-5, with 9 bases identical to TRBD1. With 4 bases clipped from V and 7 bases from J, the junction kept 8 bases outside the gene matches. This CDR3 spans 15 amino acids. Looked up from germline, CDR1 is LNHDA and CDR2 is SQIVND (reference sequence).

The chain recombines TRBV6-6 with TRBJ1-1; TRBD1 agrees at 7 bases. The CDR3 extends over 15 amino acids. Per the germline V gene, CDR1 is MNHNY and CDR2 is SVGAGI (reference sequence). V lost 2 bases to trimming and J lost 11 bases; unmatched junction nucleotides: 14. The CDR3 protein is CASSYDGQASRGAFF. The CDR3 DNA reads TGTGCCAGCAGTTACGACGGACAGGCCTCCCGTGGGGCTTTCTTT.

The CDR3 DNA is TGTGCCAGCAGCAAACGTTTAAGGGCAGGGGAGAATCAGCCCCAGCATTTT. Its translation: CASSKRLRAGENQPQHF. The chain employs TRBV21-1 and TRBJ1-5; no DNA check was done on the table's D call, TRBD1. TRBV21-1 is an annotated pseudogene. CDR3 length: 17 residues.

The rearrangement links TRBV6-2 or TRBV6-3 to TRBJ1-1; D is ambiguous. V was pared by 6 bases and J by 6 bases, with 11 bases between. The CDR3 contains 12 residues. From germline, CDR1 is MNHEY and CDR2 SVGEGT. Here the CDR3 reads CASSPQVPEAFF. In DNA form, the CDR3 reads TGTGCCAGCAGCCCCCAGGTCCCTGAAGCTTTCTTT.

V gene TRBV4-1 combines with J gene TRBJ1-2; weak D call: TRBD1 (5 bases). V lost 3 bases, J lost 4 bases, and 15 bases lay in between. In germline, CDR1 is MGHRA, CDR2 YSYEKL. This CDR3 comprises 15 residues. The chain's CDR3 is CASSHPGGVGYGYTF. The CDR3 DNA follows: TGCGCCAGCAGCCACCCCGGGGGGGTGGGCTATGGCTACACCTTC.

This chain joins TRBV3-1 (or the pseudogene TRBV3-2) and TRBJ1-3; D remains ambiguous. Germline values: CDR1 LGHDT, CDR2 YNNKEL (reference sequence). Trimming left V 5 bases short and J 2 bases short, with 16 bases between. The CDR3 is 16 amino acids. The CDR3 coding sequence is TGTGCCAGCAGCTTGGCCATGAGGATAACTGGAAACACCATATATTTT. It translates to CASSLAMRITGNTIYF.

The J gene is TRBJ1-5, the V gene TRBV5-1, with TRBD1 as a possible D gene (6 bases). Trimming removed 1 base from V and 9 bases from J, with 14 bases in between. The CDR3 contains 14 residues. The germline gives CDR1 SGHRS, CDR2 YFSETQ. The CDR3 sequence: CASSLTGIGGPQHF. The CDR3 nucleotides read TGCGCCAGCAGCTTGACAGGGATCGGTGGGCCCCAGCATTTT.

The V and J genes are TRBV19 and TRBJ1-5, with 8 bases lining up with TRBD1. CDR1 and CDR2 (germline): LNHDA, SQIVND (reference sequence). The J segment lost 6 bases and the V segment lost 2 bases, leaving 6 bases of the junction unmatched. This CDR3 has 15 amino acids. The CDR3 here is CASSIRAGGAQPQHF. In DNA form, the CDR3 reads TGTGCCAGTAGTATAAGGGCAGGGGGCGCTCAGCCCCAGCATTTT.

V is TRBV5-1 and J is TRBJ2-3, with TRBD1 as a possible D gene (6 bases). This CDR3 comprises 15 residues. Between the trimmed V and J ends, which lost 1 base and 1 base, there was a span of 10 bases. Per germline, CDR1 SGHRS and CDR2 YFSETQ. The CDR3 sequence: CASSLTGRRTDTQYF. CDR3 bases: TGCGCCAGCAGCTTGACAGGGCGCCGCACAGATACGCAGTATTTT.

The chain is built from TRBV20-1 and TRBJ1-5, with 7 bases that match TRBD1. The germline V gene has CDR1 DFQATT and CDR2 SNEGSKA (reference sequence). The CDR3 extends over 14 amino acids. The trim removed 3 bases at V and 11 bases at J, leaving 13 bases unmatched. For the CDR3, the DNA is TGCAGTGCTAGTGAGGACAGGTTCTCGTCAGCCCAGCATTTT. It translates to CSASEDRFSSAQHF.

The chain has TRBV15 and TRBJ1-5; D remains ambiguous. The germline CDR1 and CDR2 sequences are LNHNV and YYDKDF (reference sequence). The CDR3 has 15 residues. The germline V and J ends were trimmed by 5 bases and 6 bases, with 17 bases remaining between them. CDR3 bases: TGTGCCACCAGCCCCGATCGGAGGGCTCTTCAGCCCCAGCATTTT. Translation: CATSPDRRALQPQHF.

This clone was found once. V usage is TRBV10-3 and J usage is TRBJ1-6, with 9 bases matching TRBD1. The V segment lost 6 bases and the J segment 10 bases; nucleotides outside the gene matches: 7. Germline CDR1 ENHRY, CDR2 SYGVKD. The CDR3 consists of 14 residues. This CDR3 reads CAIRPGQGGSPLHF. Written as DNA, the CDR3 is TGTGCCATCAGACCGGGACAGGGTGGGTCACCCCTCCACTTT.